The 22 T cell receptor beta chains below were found in one sample sequenced in a study of shared clonotypes between healthy human individuals. Sequenced by immunoSEQ multiplex PCR; TCRdb stores in-frame clones only, minus some. Here the sample spans about 1.4 million clones, approximately 96% being singletons. Sample: naive CD4+ T cells sorted from blood. Described subset: CD45RA+ positively selected. These receptors were obtained from a man aged 25 to 45 in good health.

The V and J genes are TRBV6-4 and TRBJ1-2; 7 nucleotides align to TRBD1. This CDR3 has 14 amino acids. Germline V gene lookup returns CDR1 MRHNA and CDR2 SNTAGT. After removal of 2 bases from V and 4 bases from J, the junction contained 4 bases not matched to a gene. The CDR3 DNA sequence: TGTGCCAGCAGTGACCACCGGGACAGCTATGGCTACACCTTC. It encodes CASSDHRDSYGYTF.

J is TRBJ2-5 and V is TRBV9, with D possibly called TRBD1 or TRBD2 (5 bases each). The length of the CDR3 is 15 residues. V was shortened by 3 bases and J by 3 bases, with 15 bases between the two germline ends. CDR1 and CDR2 (germline): SGDLS, YYNGEE. CDR3 protein: CASSASGTAKETQYF. The CDR3, as DNA: TGTGCCAGCAGCGCCTCCGGGACGGCCAAAGAGACCCAGTACTTC.

Worth noting for this clone: The same CDR3 can be traced to other DNA sequences in this sample. J is TRBJ1-4 and V is TRBV19; weak D call: TRBD1 (5 bases). The CDR3 totals 14 residues. Germline CDR1 LNHDA, CDR2 SQIVND (reference sequence). V was shortened by 6 bases and J by 3 bases, with 11 bases between the two germline ends. The CDR3 here is CASSPGGANEKLFF. The CDR3 DNA follows: TGTGCCAGTAGCCCGGGGGGGGCTAATGAAAAACTGTTTTTT. The whole variable domain, remainder taken from reference TRBV19 and TRBJ1-4, is DGGITQSPKYLFRKEGQNVTLSCEQNLNHDAMYWYRQDPGQGLRLIYYSQIVNDFQKGDIAEGYSVSREKKESFPLTVTSAQKNPTAFYLCASSPGGANEKLFFGSGTQLSVL.

The chain joins TRBV7-9 to TRBJ2-5, with TRBD2 as a possible D gene (6 bases). Germline CDR1 is SEHNR and CDR2 is FQNEAQ (reference sequence). V was shortened by 7 bases and J by 3 bases, with 18 bases between the two germline ends. The CDR3 length is 15 residues. CDR3 nucleotide sequence: TGTGCCAGCAATCACAGATCTAGCGTCGAAGAGACCCAGTACTTC. As protein: CASNHRSSVEETQYF.

This rearrangement joins TRBV11-2 to TRBJ2-7, with 10 bases lining up with TRBD2. CDR1 and CDR2 (germline): SGHAT, FQNNGV. The CDR3 runs 15 residues. V was clipped by 8 bases and J by 0 bases; unmatched bases: 7. The CDR3 is CASRTLAGDSYEQYF. For the CDR3, the DNA is TGTGCCAGCCGGACCCTAGCGGGAGACTCCTACGAGCAGTACTTC.

This chain joins TRBV19 and TRBJ2-3; 7 bases align to TRBD2. Germline V gene sequence: CDR1 LNHDA, CDR2 SQIVND (reference sequence). The CDR3 spans 17 residues. The V segment lost 5 bases and the J segment 0 bases; nucleotides outside the gene matches: 11. CDR3 sequence (DNA): TGTGCCAGTAGTCCCGGACTAGTCTTCCCTAGCACAGATACGCAGTATTTT. Protein: CASSPGLVFPSTDTQYF.

The rearrangement uses TRBV7-9 and TRBJ1-2, with a possible D match to TRBD1 (5 bases). This CDR3 is built from 15 residues. In germline, CDR1 is SEHNR, CDR2 FQNEAQ (reference sequence). Trimming left V 5 bases short and J 3 bases short, with 16 bases between. The chain's CDR3 is CASSTESGTYYGYTF. CDR3 nucleotides: TGTGCCAGCAGCACAGAGTCCGGGACCTACTATGGCTACACCTTC.

This rearrangement joins TRBV18 to TRBJ1-1, with 9 bases that match TRBD1. In germline, CDR1 is KGHSH, CDR2 LQKENI. The ends lost 6 bases at V and 1 base at J; junction bases unmatched: 9. The CDR3 sequence is 16 residues long. CDR3 loop: CASSLTQGAPNTEAFF. For the CDR3, the DNA is TGTGCCAGCTCTCTCACACAGGGGGCCCCGAACACTGAAGCTTTCTTT.

The chain has TRBV28 and TRBJ2-7; TRBD2 aligns across 8 bases. Losses at the gene ends were 6 bases for V and 3 bases for J; bases not matched to a gene: 10. The CDR3 loop spans 15 amino acids. Germline values: CDR1 MDHEN, CDR2 SYDVKM. The CDR3 loop is CASRVTSGSYYEQYF. The CDR3 nucleotides are TGTGCCAGCAGAGTTACTAGCGGAAGTTACTACGAGCAGTACTTC.

V gene TRBV11-2 combines with J gene TRBJ2-6; 7 nucleotides match TRBD1. The CDR3 length is 16 residues. The V gene's germline CDR1 is SGHAT and CDR2 FQNNGV. With V trimmed by 2 bases and J by 4 bases, 5 bases remained unmatched. For the CDR3, the DNA is TGTGCCAGCAGCTTAACGACAGGGACCGGGGCCAACGTCCTGACTTTC. Its protein is CASSLTTGTGANVLTF.

This chain joins TRBV6-1 and TRBJ2-7; D may correspond to TRBD1 or TRBD2 (5 bases each). CDR3 length: 11 amino acids. Trimming removed 4 bases at V and 9 bases at J, with 10 bases between. Germline-derived CDR1 and CDR2 are MNHNS and SASEGT. CDR3 sequence reads: CASSGLGRQYF. For the CDR3, the DNA is TGTGCCAGCAGTGGCCTGGGACGGCAGTACTTC.

In its sample, this clone was seen once. The chain carries TRBV4-3 and TRBJ1-4; maybe TRBD1 (5 bases). The CDR3 covers 15 residues. The V and J ends lost 1 base and 8 bases respectively, with 14 bases between them. CDR1 is LGHNA and CDR2 is YSLEER in the germline V gene. The CDR3, as DNA: TGCGCCAGCAGCCAAGTGAGAGGGGTTGCCGAAAAACTGTTTTTT. Its protein product is CASSQVRGVAEKLFF.

The CDR3 DNA sequence: TGTGCCAGCAGCCCACGGACGCCCCAAACAAGTGAGCAGTTCTTC. Amino acid sequence: CASSPRTPQTSEQFF. This chain connects TRBV7-9 to TRBJ2-1; D uncertain. Germline loops: CDR1 SEHNR, CDR2 FQNEAQ (reference sequence). With 5 bases removed from V and 9 bases from J, the gap between germline ends came to 20 bases. The CDR3 extends over 15 amino acids.

This sequence joins TRBV30 and TRBJ2-7, with unresolved D. V shed 2 bases and J shed 1 base, with 9 bases lying between them. The germline CDR1 and CDR2 sequences are GTSNPN and SVGIG (reference sequence). The CDR3 runs 13 residues. CDR3 sequence: CAWSPGQSYEQYF. For the CDR3, the DNA is TGTGCCTGGAGTCCTGGGCAGTCCTACGAGCAGTACTTC.

This chain joins TRBV6-5 and TRBJ2-7; D tentatively fits TRBD1 or TRBD2 (5 bases each). Between the trimmed V and J ends, which lost 0 bases and 5 bases, there was a span of 17 bases. From germline, CDR1 is MNHEY and CDR2 SVGAGI. The CDR3 loop spans 16 amino acids. CDR3 amino acids: CASSYSAPGRDHEQYF. The DNA of the CDR3 is TGTGCCAGCAGTTACTCGGCCCCGGGCAGGGACCACGAGCAGTACTTC.

V usage is TRBV11-2 and J usage is TRBJ2-1; 12 bases agree with TRBD2. Trimming took 4 bases from V and 4 from J; bases not matched to a gene: 2. CDR1 SGHAT and CDR2 FQNNGV come from the germline V gene. The CDR3 runs to 15 residues. The chain's CDR3 is CASSSGLAGYNEQFF. DNA for the CDR3: TGTGCCAGCAGCTCGGGACTAGCGGGTTACAATGAGCAGTTCTTC.

CDR3 DNA sequence: TGCGCCAGCATTGGGCTAGCGGGAACTGAGCAGTTCTTC. Translating gives CASIGLAGTEQFF. V usage is TRBV5-1 and J usage is TRBJ2-1, with TRBD2 matching over 9 bases. The CDR3 spans 13 residues. V shed 6 bases, J shed 9 bases, and the junction held 7 bases outside the gene matches. CDR1 is SGHRS, CDR2 YFSETQ, per germline.

The genes are TRBV10-2 and TRBJ2-2; 12 positions match TRBD2. Germline V gives CDR1 WSHSY, CDR2 SAAADI. The V segment lost 8 bases and the J segment 6 bases; nucleotides outside the gene matches: 10. This CDR3 has 16 residues. The CDR3 loop reads CASQVTSGRSSGELFF. The CDR3 DNA is TGCGCCAGCCAAGTTACTAGCGGGAGGAGCTCCGGGGAGCTGTTTTTT.

V and J are TRBV6-5 and TRBJ2-3; possible D gene TRBD2, 6 bases. V lost 5 bases and J 1 base, leaving 10 bases between the germline ends. The germline CDR1 and CDR2 sequences are MNHEY and SVGAGI. This CDR3 contains 14 residues. CDR3 residues: CASSGTLGTDTQYF. The CDR3 bases are TGTGCCAGCAGTGGGACTTTGGGCACAGATACGCAGTATTTT.

The chain has TRBV4-3 and TRBJ2-7; 10 bases are a match to TRBD2. J lost 5 bases, V lost 6 bases, and 16 bases had no gene match. Germline assignment: CDR1 LGHNA and CDR2 YSLEER. There are 17 residues in the CDR3. CDR3 sequence: CASSDSRLAGVGDEQYF. The CDR3 coding sequence is TGCGCCAGCAGTGATTCTCGTCTAGCGGGAGTCGGCGACGAGCAGTACTTC.

This clone was observed a single time. The genes are TRBV5-1 and TRBJ1-4; TRBD1 aligns across 9 bases. The CDR3 runs to 15 residues. CDR1 and CDR2 from the germline V gene are SGHRS and YFSETQ. V shed 3 bases and J 0 bases; nucleotides not matched to a gene: 0. CDR3 sequence reads: CASSWDRATNEKLFF. As DNA, the CDR3 is TGCGCCAGCAGCTGGGACAGGGCAACTAATGAAAAACTGTTTTTT.

The CDR3 protein is CASSESQTGPYEQYF. The CDR3, as DNA: TGTGCCAGCAGTGAATCGCAGACAGGCCCCTACGAGCAGTACTTC. The chain is built from TRBV2 and TRBJ2-7, with D possibly matching TRBD1 (6 bases). V dropped 2 bases and J dropped 2 bases, with 13 bases sitting between them. The CDR3 is made up of 15 amino acids. Germline CDR1 SNHLY, CDR2 FYNNEI. The variable domain in full, completed from reference TRBV2 and TRBJ2-7, reads EPEVTQTPSHQVTQMGQEVILRCVPISNHLYFYWYRQILGQKVEFLVSFYNNEISEKSEIFDDQFSVERPDGSNFTLKIRSTKLEDSAMYFCASSESQTGPYEQYFGPGTRLTVT.